Presented here are 28 T cell receptor beta chains from one specimen sequenced in a study of T cells in Graves' hyperthyroidism and ophthalmopathy. There were TCR beta CDR3 regions amplified from RNA transcripts. Using the HTBI primer set, a first-round RT-PCR was run on the TCR CDR3. MiXCR, applied by TCRdb to the multiplex PCR reads, yields one record per CDR3 protein. The table lists under 450,000 distinct CDR3 sequences, roughly 14% of them singletons. The sequenced material came from blood. These receptors were obtained from a man aged 25-45 years with Graves' hyperthyroidism that later progressed to Graves' ophthalmopathy.

In its sample, this clonotype was seen many times. The chain is built from TRBV5-6 and TRBJ2-3; D is uncertain. The CDR3 consists of 16 residues. CDR1 and CDR2 from the germline V gene are SGHDT and YYEEEE. The germline V and J ends were trimmed by 3 bases and 4 bases, with 18 bases remaining between them. The CDR3 protein is CASSSGPQRPPDTQYF. CDR3 DNA sequence: TGTGCCAGCAGCTCCGGACCCCAGAGGCCCCCAGATACGCAGTATTTT. Based on the CDR3 plus reference TRBV5-6 and TRBJ2-3, the full variable domain is DAGVTQSPTHLIKTRGQQVTLRCSPKSGHDTVSWYQQALGQGPQFIFQYYEEEERQRGNFPDRFSGHQFPNYSSELNVNALLLGDSALYLCASSSGPQRPPDTQYFGPGTRLTVL.

This clonotype was found many times. The chain has TRBV28 and TRBJ2-1, with D hard to call. Germline V gene sequence: CDR1 MDHEN, CDR2 SYDVKM. The CDR3 length is 15 residues. Deletions cut 8 bases from V and 0 bases from J, with 14 bases between. CDR3 nucleotides: TGTGCCAGCCGTTCTACAACGAGCTCCTACAATGAGCAGTTCTTC. Protein product: CASRSTTSSYNEQFF.

This clonotype was seen ten or more times. V usage is TRBV20-1 and J usage is TRBJ1-1; tentative D call: TRBD1 (5 bases). V lost 3 bases and J lost 1, with 9 bases in between. This CDR3 is built from 13 residues. The germline CDR1 and CDR2 sequences are DFQATT and SNEGSKA (reference sequence). CDR3: CSARGRWNTEAFF. For the CDR3, the DNA is TGCAGTGCTAGGGGACGGTGGAACACTGAAGCTTTCTTT.

This clonotype was recorded a few times. This chain uses TRBV30 with TRBJ2-5; D might be TRBD2 (5 bases). The V end lost 7 bases, the J end lost 7 bases, and 25 bases lay between the germline ends. CDR1 and CDR2 (germline): GTSNPN, SVGIG (reference sequence). There are 15 residues in the CDR3. The CDR3 DNA sequence: TGTGCCTTAGAATCGAGACCCTCCGGACGGGGGACCCAGTACTTC. This gives the protein CALESRPSGRGTQYF.

This clonotype was detected many times. The chain is built from TRBV13 and TRBJ2-3; 8 bases fit TRBD1. CDR3 length: 14 residues. The germline gives CDR1 PRHDT, CDR2 FYEKMQ (reference sequence). Trimming removed 5 bases from V and 7 bases from J; junction bases left unmatched: 8. The DNA for the CDR3 is TGTGCCAGCAGCGAACAGGGGGGTGGTAATACGCAGTATTTT. Its translation is CASSEQGGGNTQYF.

This clonotype was counted at least ten times. The chain combines TRBV11-2 with TRBJ2-5, with 10 nucleotides matching TRBD2. CDR1 is SGHAT and CDR2 is FQNNGV in the germline V gene. Trimming removed 5 bases from V and 5 bases from J; junction bases left unmatched: 8. The CDR3 covers 15 residues. This CDR3 reads CASSPRAGGPETQYF. The DNA of the CDR3 is TGTGCCAGCAGCCCTCGAGCGGGGGGGCCCGAGACCCAGTACTTC.

This clonotype was counted many times. J is TRBJ2-7 and V is TRBV5-1, with D perhaps TRBD2 (6 bases). This CDR3 spans 14 amino acids. Trimming took 0 bases from V and 2 from J, leaving 9 bases between them. In germline, CDR1 is SGHRS, CDR2 YFSETQ. CDR3 sequence reads: CASSLDGGAYEQYF. Here the CDR3 DNA reads TGCGCCAGCAGCTTGGACGGAGGGGCCTACGAGCAGTACTTC.

This clonotype was counted many times. The genes are TRBV11-2 and TRBJ2-1; D gene unclear. Per germline, CDR1 SGHAT and CDR2 FQNNGV. The CDR3 is made up of 13 amino acids. V shed 1 base and J shed 4 bases, with 5 bases lying between them. The CDR3 nucleotides read TGTGCCAGCAGCTTAGCACGGTACAATGAGCAGTTCTTC. Amino acid sequence: CASSLARYNEQFF.

This clonotype was counted between two and nine times. This chain connects TRBV27 to TRBJ2-7; 8 bases line up with TRBD2. This CDR3 spans 14 amino acids. CDR1 MNHEY and CDR2 SMNVEV come from the germline V gene (reference sequence). V trimming: 5 bases; J trimming: 3 bases; junction bases outside the gene matches: 6. The CDR3 nucleotides read TGTGCCAGCAGTCCCCTAGCGGGCGGCTACGAGCAGTACTTC. Its protein product is CASSPLAGGYEQYF.

This rearrangement joins TRBV6-4 to TRBJ2-3; D perhaps matches TRBD1 (6 bases). In germline, CDR1 is MRHNA, CDR2 SNTAGT. This CDR3 has 18 residues. The V end was cut by 6 bases, the J end by 3 bases, with 25 bases between. The CDR3 coding sequence is TGTGCCAGCAGACAGCGGCTAGCCGACAAAAGGGGGACAGATACGCAGTATTTT. This translates into CASRQRLADKRGTDTQYF.

This clonotype was detected ten times or more. The chain employs TRBV7-2 and TRBJ2-5, with D unresolved. V gave up 8 bases and J gave up 5 bases, with 12 bases separating them. Germline CDR1 and CDR2: SGHTA and FQGNSA. The CDR3 loop spans 12 amino acids. The CDR3 coding sequence is TGTGCCAGCGCCAGAGTGGCTGAGACCCAGTACTTC. It encodes CASARVAETQYF.

This clonotype came up many times. V and J are TRBV6-9 and TRBJ1-2; 7 nucleotides match TRBD1. In germline, CDR1 is MNHGY, CDR2 SVAAGI. The CDR3 spans 13 residues. Germline trimming cut 9 bases from V and 5 bases from J; bases unmatched to any gene: 9. The DNA for the CDR3 is TGTGCCAGACGAGGGACAGTGGATTATGGCTACACCTTC. Translated: CARRGTVDYGYTF.

In its sample, this clonotype was seen many times. The CDR3 is CASSLSSGSNEKLFF. The CDR3 coding sequence is TGTGCCAGCAGCCTATCTAGTGGGTCTAATGAAAAACTGTTTTTT. V is TRBV7-8 and J is TRBJ1-4; no reliable D call. Germline V CDR1 and CDR2: SGHVS, FQNEAQ. The CDR3 spans 15 residues. V lost 5 bases and J 3 bases, leaving 13 bases between the germline ends. Variable domain in full (rest from reference TRBV7-8 and TRBJ1-4): GAGVSQSPRYKVAKRGQDVALRCDPISGHVSLFWYQQALGQGPEFLTYFQNEAQLDKSGLPSDRFFAERPEGSVSTLKIQRTQQEDSAVYLCASSLSSGSNEKLFFGSGTQLSVL.

This clonotype was detected many times. This sequence joins TRBV2 and TRBJ2-5; a possible D gene is TRBD2 (7 bases). From germline, CDR1 is SNHLY and CDR2 FYNNEI. V dropped 2 bases and J dropped 5 bases, with 12 bases sitting between them. This CDR3 has 14 amino acids. The CDR3 loop is CASSETGGEETQYF. DNA of the CDR3: TGTGCCAGCAGTGAAACGGGGGGCGAGGAGACCCAGTACTTC.

This chain uses TRBV25-1 with TRBJ2-1; a possible D gene is TRBD2 (5 bases). The CDR3 contains 15 residues. The germline gives CDR1 MGHDK, CDR2 SYGVNS. With 0 bases removed from V and 8 bases from J, the gap between germline ends came to 14 bases. CDR3: CASSEYRLALDEQFF. The CDR3 coding sequence is TGTGCCAGCAGTGAATATCGTCTAGCATTGGATGAGCAGTTCTTC. The full variable domain, in which reference TRBV25-1 and TRBJ2-1 provide the parts outside the CDR3, is EADIYQTPRYLVIGTGKKITLECSQTMGHDKMYWYQQDPGMELHLIHYSYGVNSTEKGDLSSESTVSRIRTEHFPLTLESARPSHTSQYLCASSEYRLALDEQFFGPGTRLTVL.

This clonotype was detected many times. A read error may account for a junction end that differs from germline. The V call is TRBV20-1, the J call TRBJ2-1; 9 nucleotides align to TRBD1. Germline lookup yields CDR1 DFQATT and CDR2 SNEGSKA (reference sequence). This CDR3 contains 14 residues. Written as DNA, the CDR3 is TGCAGTGCGAGAGGGACAGGGTCTTCCAATGAGCAGTTCTTC. Its protein product is CSARGTGSSNEQFF.

Ten or more counts support this clonotype. The V gene is TRBV15, the J gene TRBJ2-5; D remains ambiguous. CDR1 is LNHNV, CDR2 YYDKDF, per germline (reference sequence). Trimming removed 0 bases from V and 5 bases from J, with 13 bases in between. This CDR3 region has 15 residues. The chain's CDR3 is CATSRENRVAETQYF. The CDR3 bases are TGTGCCACCAGCAGAGAGAATAGGGTCGCGGAGACCCAGTACTTC.

The rearrangement joins TRBV11-2 to TRBJ1-4, with D maybe TRBD1 (6 bases). CDR3 length equals 15 residues. V shed 4 bases and J shed 7 bases, with 16 bases lying between them. In germline, CDR1 is SGHAT, CDR2 FQNNGV. This CDR3 is CASSSIQGRVEKLFF. CDR3 coding DNA: TGTGCCAGCAGCTCAATACAGGGTCGAGTTGAAAAACTGTTTTTT.

This clonotype has at least ten counts. CDR3 amino acids: CASSRPRRGFETQYF. The CDR3 coding sequence is TGTGCCAGCAGCCGACCCCGTCGGGGATTTGAGACCCAGTACTTC. This sequence joins TRBV3-1 and TRBJ2-5, with a weak D call TRBD2 (5 bases). Germline V gene sequence: CDR1 LGHDT, CDR2 YNNKEL (reference sequence). V was pared by 4 bases and J by 5 bases, with 17 bases between. The CDR3 loop spans 15 amino acids.

The V call is TRBV18, the J call TRBJ1-2; perhaps TRBD1 as D (5 bases). Trimming removed 6 bases from V and 7 bases from J, with 18 bases in between. The CDR3 sequence is 14 residues long. Germline V gene sequence: CDR1 KGHSH, CDR2 LQKENI. In DNA form, the CDR3 reads TGTGCCAGCTCGTCCCAGGGTGCCCTGGGTGGCTACACCTTC. Encoded protein: CASSSQGALGGYTF. Full variable domain (outside the CDR3, taken from reference TRBV18 and TRBJ1-2): NAGVMQNPRHLVRRRGQEARLRCSPMKGHSHVYWYRQLPEEGLKFMVYLQKENIIDESGMPKERFSAEFPKEGPSILRIQQVVRGDSAAYFCASSSQGALGGYTFGSGTRLTVV.

This clonotype was detected only a few times. The V call is TRBV14, the J call TRBJ2-7; D might be TRBD2 (5 bases). Germline V gene lookup returns CDR1 SGHDN and CDR2 FVKESK. The CDR3 extends over 14 amino acids. Trimming removed 2 bases from V and 6 bases from J, with 14 bases in between. In DNA, the CDR3 is TGTGCCAGCAGCCAATCCTTTACTAGAGTCGAGCAGTACTTC. This encodes CASSQSFTRVEQYF.

The CDR3 loop is CASRDPRTEAFF. CDR3 sequence (DNA): TGTGCCAGCAGGGACCCGAGAACTGAAGCTTTCTTT. The chain has TRBV27 and TRBJ1-1; no definite D call. Germline values: CDR1 MNHEY, CDR2 SMNVEV (reference sequence). The CDR3 has 12 residues. Deletions cut 6 bases from V and 5 bases from J, with 10 bases between.

This clonotype has more than one count but fewer than ten. This rearrangement joins TRBV7-9 to TRBJ2-1; the match to TRBD2 covers 7 bases. V dropped 7 bases and J dropped 13; count of bases not matched to a gene: 4. The V gene's germline CDR1 is SEHNR and CDR2 FQNEAQ (reference sequence). This CDR3 region has 10 residues. CDR3 nucleotide sequence: TGTGCCAGCACGGGACTACCCCAGTTCTTC. It codes for CASTGLPQFF.

The V and J genes are TRBV28 and TRBJ1-2; TRBD1 might be the D (5 bases). Germline V gene lookup returns CDR1 MDHEN and CDR2 SYDVKM. V lost 5 bases and J lost 5, with 15 bases in between. The length of the CDR3 is 14 residues. The CDR3 reads CASSQHRKGYGYTF. DNA for the CDR3: TGTGCCAGCAGTCAACACAGGAAGGGGTATGGCTACACCTTC.

This clonotype was counted at least ten times. The chain links TRBV28 to TRBJ1-5; D is unclear. V lost 3 bases, J lost 3 bases, and 9 bases lay in between. Per the germline V gene, CDR1 is MDHEN and CDR2 is SYDVKM. The CDR3 is 14 residues long. The CDR3 DNA follows: TGTGCCAGCAGTTTCAGAGGGAACAATCAGCCCCAGCATTTT. Translation gives CASSFRGNNQPQHF.

Notes on this clonotype: This may be a read error, as it is one base from a much larger clone. The CDR3 sequence: CASSDRDSPLHF. The CDR3 coding sequence is TGTGCCAGCAGTGACAGGGATTCACCCCTCCACTTT. The chain couples TRBV2 to TRBJ1-6; a weak D match, TRBD1 (5 bases). CDR1 and CDR2 from the germline V gene are SNHLY and FYNNEI. The length of the CDR3 is 12 residues. Trimming stripped 3 bases from V and 8 bases from J, with 5 bases between.

This clonotype was observed at least ten times. This chain uses TRBV28 with TRBJ1-1; a possible D gene is TRBD1 (6 bases). V gave up 5 bases and J gave up 9 bases, with 28 bases separating them. The CDR3 length is 17 residues. CDR1 is MDHEN, CDR2 SYDVKM, per germline. CDR3 region: CASSQLRANRVAGKAFF. The CDR3 DNA reads TGTGCCAGCAGTCAACTTCGGGCAAACAGGGTCGCGGGTAAAGCTTTCTTT.

As DNA, the CDR3 is TGTGCCAGCAGTTTCCCGGGGGGGAGCAATCAGCCCCAGCATTTT. Translated: CASSFPGGSNQPQHF. This chain uses TRBV6-1 with TRBJ1-5, with a possible D match to TRBD1 (5 bases). Germline lookup yields CDR1 MNHNS and CDR2 SASEGT. V was shortened by 5 bases and J by 1 base, with 12 bases between the two germline ends. This CDR3 has 15 residues.